This T cell receptor (beta chain) is drawn from a study of Ad26.COV2.S vaccination and SARS-CoV-2 variants. Regarding treatment: around 19 received Ad26.COV2.S at low or high dose, single or two shots; about 5 received placebo; per-sample allocation not given. Samples analyzed were those drawn on day 63 after the first vaccine or placebo injection. For this clone: Its antigen is as yet unknown.

There are 11 residues in the CDR3. CDR1 and CDR2 from the germline V gene are SQVTM and ANQGSEA. Trimming removed 6 bases at V and 7 bases at J, with 13 bases between. General study findings and limits: Analytic work on TCR breadth and depth might have understated the full extent of total T cell responses.

Produced via immunoSEQ multiplex PCR; TCRdb's table is partial and in-frame only. The table shows about 500,000 clones, with 80% to 90% occurring only once. The specimen comprised peripheral blood, sampled in a trial of Ad26.COV2.S vaccine versus placebo. The chain employs TRBV29-1 and TRBJ2-7, with unresolved D. The receptor comes from a person between 18 and 65 years old who received the Ad26.COV2.S COVID-19 vaccine or a placebo. The CDR3 protein is CSVLNLWEQYF. The CDR3 nucleotides are TGCAGCGTCTTAAACCTTTGGGAGCAGTACTTC.